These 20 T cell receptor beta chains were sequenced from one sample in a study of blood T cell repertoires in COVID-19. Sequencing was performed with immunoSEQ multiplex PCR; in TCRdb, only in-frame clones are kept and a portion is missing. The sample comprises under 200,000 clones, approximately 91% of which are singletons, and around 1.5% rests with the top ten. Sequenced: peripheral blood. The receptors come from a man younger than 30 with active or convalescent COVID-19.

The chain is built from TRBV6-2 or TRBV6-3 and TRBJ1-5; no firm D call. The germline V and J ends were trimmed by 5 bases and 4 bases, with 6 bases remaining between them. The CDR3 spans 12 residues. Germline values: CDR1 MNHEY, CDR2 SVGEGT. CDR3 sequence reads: CASSRGNQPQHF. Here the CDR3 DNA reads TGTGCCAGCAGTCGGGGAAATCAGCCCCAGCATTTT.

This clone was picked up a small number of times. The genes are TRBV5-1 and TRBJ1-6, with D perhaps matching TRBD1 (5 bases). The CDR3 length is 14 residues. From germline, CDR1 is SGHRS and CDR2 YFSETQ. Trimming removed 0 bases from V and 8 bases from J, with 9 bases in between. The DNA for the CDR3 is TGCGCCAGCAGCTTGGATCAGGGTTATTCACCCCTCCACTTT. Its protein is CASSLDQGYSPLHF.

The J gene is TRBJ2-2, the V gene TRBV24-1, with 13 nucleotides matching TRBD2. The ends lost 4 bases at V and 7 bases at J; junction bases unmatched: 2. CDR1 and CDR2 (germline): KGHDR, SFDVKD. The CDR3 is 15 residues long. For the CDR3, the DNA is TGTGCCACCAGTGACCGGACTAGCGGGGGCGGGGAGCTGTTTTTT. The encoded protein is CATSDRTSGGGELFF.

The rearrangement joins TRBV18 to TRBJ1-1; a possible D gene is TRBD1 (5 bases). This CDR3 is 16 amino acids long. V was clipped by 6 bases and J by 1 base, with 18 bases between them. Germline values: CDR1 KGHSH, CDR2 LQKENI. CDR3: CASSPGPPGGNTEAFF. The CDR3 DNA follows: TGTGCCAGCTCCCCTGGGCCTCCCGGGGGGAACACTGAAGCTTTCTTT.

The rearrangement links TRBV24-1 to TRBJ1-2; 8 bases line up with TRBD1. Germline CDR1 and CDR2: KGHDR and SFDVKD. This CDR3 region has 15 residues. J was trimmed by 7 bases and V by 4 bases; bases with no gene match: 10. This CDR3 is CATSDSLTGEGGYTF. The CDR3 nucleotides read TGTGCCACCAGTGACTCTCTGACAGGGGAGGGTGGCTACACCTTC.

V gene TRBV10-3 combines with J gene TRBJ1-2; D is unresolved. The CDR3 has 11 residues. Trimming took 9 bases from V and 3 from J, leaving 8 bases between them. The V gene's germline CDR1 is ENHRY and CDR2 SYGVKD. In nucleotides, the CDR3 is TGTGCCATGCGTGGAGACTATGGCTACACCTTC. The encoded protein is CAMRGDYGYTF.

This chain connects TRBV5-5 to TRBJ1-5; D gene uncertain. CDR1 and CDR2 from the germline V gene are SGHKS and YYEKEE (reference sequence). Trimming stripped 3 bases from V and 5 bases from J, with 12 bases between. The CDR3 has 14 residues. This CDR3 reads CASSSQVYDQPQHF. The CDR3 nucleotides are TGTGCCAGCAGCTCGCAGGTCTATGATCAGCCCCAGCATTTT. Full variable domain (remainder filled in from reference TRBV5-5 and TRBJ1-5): DAGVTQSPTHLIKTRGQQVTLRCSPISGHKSVSWYQQVLGQGPQFIFQYYEKEERGRGNFPDRFSARQFPNYSSELNVNALLLGDSALYLCASSSQVYDQPQHFGDGTRLSIL.

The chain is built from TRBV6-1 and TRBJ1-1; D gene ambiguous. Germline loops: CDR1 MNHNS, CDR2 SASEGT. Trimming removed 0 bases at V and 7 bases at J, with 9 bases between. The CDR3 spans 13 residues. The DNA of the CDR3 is TGTGCCAGCAGTGAAGCGCACAGTCGTGAAGCTTTCTTT. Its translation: CASSEAHSREAFF.

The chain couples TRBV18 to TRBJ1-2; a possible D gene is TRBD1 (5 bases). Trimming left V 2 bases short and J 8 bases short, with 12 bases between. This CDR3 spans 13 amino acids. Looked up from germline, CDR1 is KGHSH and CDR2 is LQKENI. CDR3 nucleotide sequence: TGTGCCAGCTCACCAAAGGGGCTATACGGCTACACCTTC. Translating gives CASSPKGLYGYTF.

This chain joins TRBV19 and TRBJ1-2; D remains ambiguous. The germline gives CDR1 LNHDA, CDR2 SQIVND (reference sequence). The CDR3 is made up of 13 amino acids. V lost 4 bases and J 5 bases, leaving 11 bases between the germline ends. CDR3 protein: CASSKEAGYGYTF. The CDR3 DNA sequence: TGTGCCAGTAGTAAGGAAGCCGGGTATGGCTACACCTTC.

CDR3 DNA: TGCGCCAGCAGTCAATCCCTCCAGGGTCGTGAAAAACTGTTTTTT. Translation gives CASSQSLQGREKLFF. This chain links TRBV23-1 with TRBJ1-4; TRBD1 might be the D (5 bases). Being an ORF, TRBV23-1 has a function that is uncertain. Trimming removed 0 bases at V and 7 bases at J, with 12 bases between. This CDR3 region has 15 residues.

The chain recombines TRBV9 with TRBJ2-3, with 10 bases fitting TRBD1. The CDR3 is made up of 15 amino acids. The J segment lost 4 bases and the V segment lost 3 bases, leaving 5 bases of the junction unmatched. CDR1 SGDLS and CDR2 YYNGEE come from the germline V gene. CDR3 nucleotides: TGTGCCAGCAGCGACGGACAGGGGGTCGCAGATACGCAGTATTTT. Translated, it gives CASSDGQGVADTQYF.

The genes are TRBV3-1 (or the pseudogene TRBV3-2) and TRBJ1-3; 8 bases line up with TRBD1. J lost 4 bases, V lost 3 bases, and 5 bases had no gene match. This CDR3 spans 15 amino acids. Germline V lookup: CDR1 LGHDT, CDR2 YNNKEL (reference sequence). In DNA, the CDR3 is TGTGCCAGCAGCCAGGGACAGGCTTTCGGAAACACCATATATTTT. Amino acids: CASSQGQAFGNTIYF.

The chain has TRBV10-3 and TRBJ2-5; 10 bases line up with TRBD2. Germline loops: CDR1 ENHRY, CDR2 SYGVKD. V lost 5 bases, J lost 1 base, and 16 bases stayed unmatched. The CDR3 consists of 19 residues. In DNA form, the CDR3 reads TGTGCCATCAGTCAGCAACAGGGTCGGACTAGCGGAACCCAAGAGACCCAGTACTTC. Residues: CAISQQQGRTSGTQETQYF.

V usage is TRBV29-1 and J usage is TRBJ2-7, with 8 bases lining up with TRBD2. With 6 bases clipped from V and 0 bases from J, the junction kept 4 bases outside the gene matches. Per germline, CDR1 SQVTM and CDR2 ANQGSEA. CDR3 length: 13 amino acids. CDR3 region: CSVETSASYEQYF. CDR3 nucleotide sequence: TGCAGCGTCGAGACTAGCGCCTCCTACGAGCAGTACTTC.

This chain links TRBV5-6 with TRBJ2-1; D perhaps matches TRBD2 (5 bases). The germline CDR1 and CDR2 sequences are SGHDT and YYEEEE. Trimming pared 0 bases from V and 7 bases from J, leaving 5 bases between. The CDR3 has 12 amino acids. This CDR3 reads CASSLVANEQFF. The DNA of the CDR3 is TGTGCCAGCAGCTTGGTAGCGAATGAGCAGTTCTTC.

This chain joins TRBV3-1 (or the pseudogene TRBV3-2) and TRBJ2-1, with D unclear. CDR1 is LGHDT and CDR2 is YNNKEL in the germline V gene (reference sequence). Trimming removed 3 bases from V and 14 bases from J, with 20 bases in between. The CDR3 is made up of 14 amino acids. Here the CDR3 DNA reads TGTGCCAGCAGCCACCGAACGGCAAGTGACGCGGAGTTCTTC. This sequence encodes CASSHRTASDAEFF.

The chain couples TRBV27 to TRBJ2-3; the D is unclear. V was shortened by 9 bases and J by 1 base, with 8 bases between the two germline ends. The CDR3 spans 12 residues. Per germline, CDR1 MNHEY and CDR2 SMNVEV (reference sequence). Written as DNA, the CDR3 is TGTGCCAGTATCCTCTGCACAGATACGCAGTATTTT. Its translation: CASILCTDTQYF.

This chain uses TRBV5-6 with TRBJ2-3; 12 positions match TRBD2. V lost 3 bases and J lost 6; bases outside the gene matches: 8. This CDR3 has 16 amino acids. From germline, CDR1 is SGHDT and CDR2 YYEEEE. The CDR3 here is CASSSKTSGSPDTQYF. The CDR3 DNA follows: TGTGCCAGCAGCTCGAAGACTAGCGGGAGTCCTGATACGCAGTATTTT.

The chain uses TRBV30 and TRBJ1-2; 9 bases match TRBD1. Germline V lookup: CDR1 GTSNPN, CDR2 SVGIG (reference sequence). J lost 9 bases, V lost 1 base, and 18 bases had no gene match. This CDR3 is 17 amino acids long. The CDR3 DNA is TGTGCCTGGAGTGATATTCAGCCTGGGACAGGGCGTTGGAGCTACACCTTC. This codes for CAWSDIQPGTGRWSYTF.